Listed here are 27 T cell receptor beta chains from one sample, sequenced in a study of T and B cells in COVID-19 patients. TRB rearrangements were amplified by multiplex PCR with BIOMED2 TRB-A/B primers. TCRdb processed the multiplex PCR reads anew with MiXCR; each CDR3 protein has one entry. The table has about 4,100 distinct CDR3 sequences, around a quarter seen once. TRB was amplified from around 230-520 ng of blood genomic DNA. The sequenced material came from blood. The receptors were sampled from a human donor with active COVID-19. The donor label of this sample is uncertain.

In its sample, this clonotype is medium-sized. The gene calls are TRBV19 and TRBJ1-4; tentative D call: TRBD1 (5 bases). The V gene lost 6 bases and the J gene lost 5 bases, with 13 bases spanning the gap. Germline CDR1 and CDR2: LNHDA and SQIVND (reference sequence). The CDR3 spans 14 residues. The CDR3 sequence is CASSIPGTNEKLFF. CDR3 coding DNA: TGTGCCAGTAGCATCCCCGGGACCAATGAAAAACTGTTTTTT.

The rearrangement links TRBV6-5 to TRBJ1-2; 7 bases fit TRBD1. This CDR3 comprises 15 residues. CDR1 is MNHEY, CDR2 SVGAGI, per germline. V lost 0 bases to trimming and J lost 4 bases; unmatched junction nucleotides: 5. The CDR3: CASSYSRGGGYGYTF. The CDR3 DNA is TGTGCCAGCAGTTACTCGAGAGGGGGCGGCTATGGCTACACCTTC.

The sample holds a few counts of this clonotype. The J gene is TRBJ1-2, the V gene TRBV18; D is uncertain. The CDR3 loop spans 16 amino acids. Trimming left V 8 bases short and J 3 bases short, with 22 bases between. Germline lookup yields CDR1 KGHSH and CDR2 LQKENI. The CDR3 DNA is TGTGCCAGCAGTTTCGAAGGGTCGTCGAGTTACTATGGCTACACCTTC. Translated: CASSFEGSSSYYGYTF.

Only a few counts were recorded for this clonotype. CDR3 DNA sequence: TGTGCCAGCACCTGGGACAGGGGAGGCACCTTAGCCAAAAACATTCAGTACTTC. Translated, it gives CASTWDRGGTLAKNIQYF. The chain recombines TRBV6-6 with TRBJ2-4; 10 bases are a match to TRBD1. Germline CDR1 is MNHNY and CDR2 is SVGAGI (reference sequence). The J segment lost 0 bases and the V segment lost 7 bases, leaving 12 bases of the junction unmatched. The CDR3 loop spans 18 amino acids.

This chain uses TRBV7-9 with TRBJ2-1; tentative D call: TRBD1 (5 bases). The CDR3 is 13 residues long. V shed 1 base and J shed 10 bases, with 11 bases lying between them. Looked up from germline, CDR1 is SEHNR and CDR2 is FQNEAQ (reference sequence). The CDR3 sequence: CASSLVYGAEQFF. In DNA, the CDR3 is TGTGCCAGCAGCTTAGTATATGGGGCAGAGCAGTTCTTC.

The chain uses TRBV4-3 and TRBJ1-3, with unresolved D. CDR1 and CDR2 from the germline V gene are LGHNA and YSLEER. V was shortened by 5 bases and J by 0 bases, with 11 bases between the two germline ends. The CDR3 totals 15 residues. The CDR3 DNA reads TGCGCCAGCAGCAAAAGCCGGAGCTCTGGAAACACCATATATTTT. It specifies CASSKSRSSGNTIYF.

The V gene is TRBV7-2, the J gene TRBJ1-5, with D unresolved. The length of the CDR3 is 13 residues. The germline V gene has CDR1 SGHTA and CDR2 FQGNSA. The germline V and J ends were trimmed by 3 bases and 0 bases, with 3 bases remaining between them. CDR3 in amino acids: CASSFVSNQPQHF. DNA of the CDR3: TGTGCCAGCAGCTTCGTTAGCAATCAGCCCCAGCATTTT.

By sample share, this clonotype is medium-sized. The rearrangement links TRBV5-5 to TRBJ2-3; D gene unclear. The CDR3 is made up of 12 amino acids. Trimming took 4 bases from V and 4 from J, leaving 7 bases between them. The germline CDR1 and CDR2 sequences are SGHKS and YYEKEE (reference sequence). The CDR3 region is CASSLTADTQYF. The CDR3 DNA reads TGTGCCAGCAGCCTGACCGCAGATACGCAGTATTTT.

The sample holds a few counts of this clonotype. The rearrangement links TRBV6-4 to TRBJ1-6; unclear D gene. This CDR3 has 17 amino acids. Between the trimmed V and J ends, which lost 0 bases and 0 bases, there was a span of 9 bases. The germline gives CDR1 MRHNA, CDR2 SNTAGT. CDR3 protein: CASSDSPMGSYNSPLHF. The CDR3 DNA is TGTGCCAGCAGTGACTCGCCGATGGGCTCCTATAATTCACCCCTCCACTTT.

This clonotype is medium-sized. The CDR3, as DNA: TGTGCCACCAGCAGAGTTGGGGGGCCGACAGATACGCAGTATTTT. Its translation is CATSRVGGPTDTQYF. The V and J genes are TRBV15 and TRBJ2-3, with D perhaps TRBD1 or TRBD2 (6 bases each). V was cut by 1 base and J by 3 bases, with 11 bases left in between. The CDR3 consists of 15 residues. From germline, CDR1 is LNHNV and CDR2 YYDKDF (reference sequence).

This clonotype is medium-sized in the sample. The chain has TRBV6-5 and TRBJ2-1, with a tentative D call TRBD2 (6 bases). V lost 6 bases, J lost 9 bases, and 6 bases lay in between. Germline assignment: CDR1 MNHEY and CDR2 SVGAGI. The CDR3 is 10 amino acids. CDR3 DNA: TGTGCCAGCAGGCGGGGTGAGCAGTTCTTC. This codes for CASRRGEQFF.

In its sample, this clonotype is large (0.1 to 1%). The chain employs TRBV27 and TRBJ2-1; a possible D gene is TRBD2 (6 bases). The CDR3 length is 15 residues. Trimming removed 3 bases at V and 7 bases at J, with 16 bases between. Germline V lookup: CDR1 MNHEY, CDR2 SMNVEV (reference sequence). The chain's CDR3 is CASSFNGGARNEQFF. The CDR3 DNA reads as TGTGCCAGCAGTTTTAACGGGGGAGCCAGGAATGAGCAGTTCTTC.

By sample fraction, this clonotype is medium-sized. This chain joins TRBV6-6 and TRBJ1-1; a possible D gene is TRBD1 (5 bases). The CDR3 is 14 amino acids. The V end was cut by 2 bases, the J end by 5 bases, with 12 bases between. Germline values: CDR1 MNHNY, CDR2 SVGAGI (reference sequence). CDR3 amino acids: CASSYGSGRTEAFF. Here the CDR3 DNA reads TGTGCCAGCAGTTACGGCTCAGGGCGGACTGAAGCTTTCTTT.

In this sample, this clonotype turned up a few times. This sequence joins TRBV24-1 and TRBJ2-5, with D unclear. V lost 5 bases to trimming and J lost 0 bases, with 6 bases between them. This CDR3 has 13 amino acids. Germline CDR1 KGHDR, CDR2 SFDVKD. Here the CDR3 DNA reads TGTGCCACCAGTGGTGGCCACCAAGAGACCCAGTACTTC. As protein: CATSGGHQETQYF.

This chain links TRBV6-5 with TRBJ1-2, with 8 bases fitting TRBD1. Per germline, CDR1 MNHEY and CDR2 SVGAGI. The CDR3 has 14 residues. V was pared by 7 bases and J by 0 bases, with 4 bases of the junction left unmatched. CDR3 nucleotides: TGTGCCAGCAAGGACAGGGACACTAACTATGGCTACACCTTC. Protein sequence: CASKDRDTNYGYTF.

The V and J genes are TRBV19 and TRBJ2-6; 11 nucleotides align to TRBD2. CDR1 and CDR2 (germline): LNHDA, SQIVND (reference sequence). This CDR3 is 16 amino acids long. Losses at the gene ends were 4 bases for V and 2 bases for J; bases not matched to a gene: 1. Here the CDR3 reads CASSTGLAAGANVLTF. The CDR3 DNA is TGTGCCAGTAGTACGGGACTAGCGGCTGGGGCCAACGTCCTGACTTTC.

The chain employs TRBV29-1 and TRBJ2-1; D possibly matches TRBD1 or TRBD2 (5 bases each). This CDR3 has 14 amino acids. Germline CDR1 SQVTM, CDR2 ANQGSEA. Trimming took off 3 bases at V and 6 bases at J, with 15 bases between the two ends. The CDR3 sequence: CSVDMGTWGNEQFF. For the CDR3, the DNA is TGCAGCGTTGATATGGGGACCTGGGGCAATGAGCAGTTCTTC.

This clonotype is judged medium-sized. The chain carries TRBV5-4 and TRBJ1-3; TRBD1 is a possible D gene (5 bases). V was cut by 2 bases and J by 0 bases, with 6 bases left in between. Germline CDR1 is SGHNT and CDR2 is YYREEE (reference sequence). The CDR3 has 14 residues. The CDR3 bases are TGTGCCAGCAGCTTTACAGGCTCTGGAAACACCATATATTTT. Translating gives CASSFTGSGNTIYF.

The rearrangement uses TRBV5-4 and TRBJ2-5; D is possibly TRBD1 (6 bases). V gave up 4 bases and J gave up 1 base, with 14 bases separating them. The CDR3 runs to 15 residues. Germline V lookup: CDR1 SGHNT, CDR2 YYREEE (reference sequence). CDR3 sequence (DNA): TGTGCCAGCAGCCCGGATGGGACATCCCAAGAGACCCAGTACTTC. Translation gives CASSPDGTSQETQYF.

The rearrangement joins TRBV11-3 to TRBJ2-1, with D unresolved. This CDR3 spans 13 amino acids. With 1 base removed from V and 1 base from J, the gap between germline ends came to 2 bases. Germline-derived CDR1 and CDR2 are SGHNT and YENEEA. The CDR3 loop reads CASSLGSYNEQFF. CDR3 nucleotide sequence: TGTGCCAGCAGCTTAGGGTCCTACAATGAGCAGTTCTTC.

V and J are TRBV7-6 and TRBJ2-3, with 9 positions matching TRBD2. CDR3 length equals 16 residues. The ends lost 3 bases at V and 2 bases at J; junction bases unmatched: 6. Germline values: CDR1 SGHVS, CDR2 FNYEAQ. CDR3 in DNA: TGTGCCAGCAGCTTCGCCGGGACTAGCTACACAGATACGCAGTATTTT. It yields the protein CASSFAGTSYTDTQYF.

The J gene is TRBJ2-1, the V gene TRBV5-6; 11 positions match TRBD2. CDR1 and CDR2 (germline): SGHDT, YYEEEE. Trimming at V came to 0 bases and at J to 7 bases, leaving 3 bases not matched to a gene. The CDR3 has 15 amino acids. CDR3 sequence (DNA): TGTGCCAGCAGCTTGGCCCTAGCGGGAGGTAATGAGCAGTTCTTC. Translating it yields CASSLALAGGNEQFF.

For the CDR3, the DNA is TGTGCCATCAGTCTACAGCAGAGCAATCAGCCCCAGCATTTT. Its protein product is CAISLQQSNQPQHF. The genes are TRBV10-3 and TRBJ1-5; D remains unclear. There are 14 residues in the CDR3. CDR1 is ENHRY, CDR2 SYGVKD, per germline. V lost 5 bases, J lost 1 base, and 9 bases lay in between.

Worth noting for this clonotype: A read error may explain this, as a much larger clone is one base away. The V call is TRBV5-6, the J call TRBJ2-1, with 14 bases aligning to TRBD2. Germline CDR1 reads SGHDT; CDR2 reads YYEEEE. The CDR3 sequence is 17 residues long. The CDR3 DNA is TGTTCCAGCAGCGTCGGACTAGCGGGGGGTCTCTACAATGAGCAGTTCTTC. Protein sequence: CSSSVGLAGGLYNEQFF.

This clonotype has only a few counts. The chain combines TRBV6-5 with TRBJ1-2; D remains unclear. V was shortened by 5 bases and J by 2 bases, with 15 bases between the two germline ends. Germline-derived CDR1 and CDR2 are MNHEY and SVGAGI. The CDR3 spans 15 residues. The CDR3: CASSEAAVRNYGYTF. The CDR3 DNA reads TGTGCCAGCAGTGAAGCGGCGGTGCGGAACTATGGCTACACCTTC.

This clonotype is medium-sized (0.01 to 0.1%) within its sample. This rearrangement joins TRBV6-5 to TRBJ2-3; no firm D call. Per germline, CDR1 MNHEY and CDR2 SVGAGI. The CDR3 sequence is 13 residues long. Trimming took 5 bases from V and 6 from J, leaving 12 bases between them. CDR3 bases: TGTGCCAGCAGTCCCGGAATGGTCGATACGCAGTATTTT. Protein: CASSPGMVDTQYF.

On this clonotype: The CDR3 carries no conserved terminal phenylalanine or tryptophan, so it likely arises from a read error. V gene TRBV5-1 combines with J gene TRBJ2-1, with D possibly being TRBD2 (5 bases). This CDR3 contains 13 residues. Germline CDR1 is SGHRS and CDR2 is YFSETQ. The germline V and J ends were trimmed by 3 bases and 5 bases, with 9 bases remaining between them. The CDR3 loop reads CASSSLGDNEQFL. Here the CDR3 DNA reads TGCGCCAGCAGCTCCCTGGGAGACAATGAGCAGTTCTTA.